These 17 T cell receptor beta chains were sequenced from one sample in a study of PD-1 blockade in classical Hodgkin lymphoma. TCRdb's table, derived via immunoSEQ multiplex PCR, lists solely in-frame clones and lacks some. Of around 2,000 clones in the sample, about 73% were seen once. Stated time point: newly diagnosed, previously untreated cHL patient sample. Researchers pulled CD8+ T cells out of thawed PBMCs using magnetic negative selection. The sequenced sample consisted of CD8+ T cells from blood. Receptors were obtained from a human donor with classical Hodgkin lymphoma.

This clone has a single count. The chain joins TRBV15 to TRBJ1-3; D is unresolved. CDR1 LNHNV and CDR2 YYDKDF come from the germline V gene (reference sequence). V dropped 1 base and J dropped 4 bases, with 11 bases sitting between them. The CDR3 length is 15 residues. CDR3 region: CATSRGLSEGNTIYF. CDR3 bases: TGTGCCACCAGCAGAGGACTCTCGGAAGGAAACACCATATATTTT.

CDR3 in DNA: TGCAGCGTTGCGGCTAACTATGGCTACACCTTC. This codes for CSVAANYGYTF. The chain couples TRBV29-1 to TRBJ1-2; no firm D call. The CDR3 is made up of 11 amino acids. V was trimmed by 4 bases and J by 0 bases, leaving 3 bases between them. Germline CDR1 is SQVTM and CDR2 is ANQGSEA.

DNA for the CDR3: TGTGCCAGCAGTGCGGACAGGGGCCATGGCTACACCTTC. The encoded protein is CASSADRGHGYTF. The chain joins TRBV25-1 to TRBJ1-2, with TRBD1 matching 9 bases. The CDR3 is 13 amino acids. The V segment lost 4 bases and the J segment 6 bases; nucleotides outside the gene matches: 3. From germline, CDR1 is MGHDK and CDR2 SYGVNS.

The chain recombines TRBV11-2 with TRBJ2-1; D is ambiguous. Looked up from germline, CDR1 is SGHAT and CDR2 is FQNNGV. The ends were cut back, 5 bases at V and 0 bases at J, with 11 bases in the middle. This CDR3 has 15 residues. The CDR3 is CASSPTGSSYNEQFF. CDR3 in DNA: TGTGCCAGCAGCCCAACGGGTAGCTCCTACAATGAGCAGTTCTTC.

The V gene is TRBV28, the J gene TRBJ1-3; D gene ambiguous. CDR3 size: 16 residues. The V gene's germline CDR1 is MDHEN and CDR2 SYDVKM. The germline V and J ends were trimmed by 6 bases and 4 bases, with 19 bases remaining between them. The CDR3 DNA reads TGTGCCAGCAGCGAGACCGGCCCTACGGACGGAAACACCATATATTTT. Protein sequence: CASSETGPTDGNTIYF. The full variable domain, its missing parts supplied by reference TRBV28 and TRBJ1-3, is DVKVTQSSRYLVKRTGEKVFLECVQDMDHENMFWYRQDPGLGLRLIYFSYDVKMKEKGDIPEGYSVSREKKERFSLILESASTNQTSMYLCASSETGPTDGNTIYFGEGSWLTVV.

The chain joins TRBV5-6 to TRBJ1-5, with a possible D match to TRBD1 (6 bases). Germline V gene lookup returns CDR1 SGHDT and CDR2 YYEEEE. Between the trimmed V and J ends, which lost 4 bases and 7 bases, there was a span of 15 bases. The CDR3 has 14 residues. CDR3 in amino acids: CASSQRGARQPQHF. CDR3 bases: TGTGCCAGCAGCCAAAGGGGGGCCAGGCAGCCCCAGCATTTT. Filled out from reference TRBV5-6 and TRBJ1-5, the complete variable domain reads DAGVTQSPTHLIKTRGQQVTLRCSPKSGHDTVSWYQQALGQGPQFIFQYYEEEERQRGNFPDRFSGHQFPNYSSELNVNALLLGDSALYLCASSQRGARQPQHFGDGTRLSIL.

The gene calls are TRBV7-2 and TRBJ2-7, with 9 bases that match TRBD2. The CDR3 runs 14 residues. V shed 1 base and J 2 bases; nucleotides not matched to a gene: 0. Germline CDR1 reads SGHTA; CDR2 reads FQGNSA. In DNA, the CDR3 is TGTGCCAGCAGCTTAGGACTAGCGGCCTACGAGCAGTACTTC. Translation gives CASSLGLAAYEQYF.

This clone is large by share. The chain couples TRBV10-3 to TRBJ1-1, with 7 bases aligning to TRBD1. The CDR3 extends over 12 amino acids. Germline CDR1 is ENHRY and CDR2 is SYGVKD. V shed 10 bases and J 2 bases; nucleotides not matched to a gene: 4. The DNA for the CDR3 is TGTGCCACTACAGGGGCCAACACTGAAGCTTTCTTT. Its translation is CATTGANTEAFF.

In this sample, this clone turned up once. The V gene is TRBV9, the J gene TRBJ2-7; no clear D. The CDR3 is made up of 14 amino acids. V gave up 0 bases and J gave up 2 bases, with 9 bases separating them. CDR1 SGDLS and CDR2 YYNGEE come from the germline V gene. Here the CDR3 reads CASSVGSSTYEQYF. In DNA, the CDR3 is TGTGCCAGCAGCGTAGGAAGCAGCACCTACGAGCAGTACTTC.

This clone is large. The V and J genes are TRBV9 and TRBJ1-1, with 11 bases fitting TRBD1. This CDR3 has 15 residues. Trimming removed 3 bases from V and 4 bases from J; junction bases left unmatched: 5. Germline loops: CDR1 SGDLS, CDR2 YYNGEE. CDR3 nucleotide sequence: TGTGCCAGCAGCGCGGGACAGGGGGTGGGCACTGAAGCTTTCTTT. It yields the protein CASSAGQGVGTEAFF.

The rearrangement links TRBV6-1 to TRBJ2-3, with D perhaps TRBD1 (5 bases). There are 14 residues in the CDR3. Germline V gene lookup returns CDR1 MNHNS and CDR2 SASEGT. Deletions cut 3 bases from V and 7 bases from J, with 14 bases between. The CDR3 loop is CASSEGRYRNTQYF. Here the CDR3 DNA reads TGTGCCAGCAGTGAGGGGCGGTACAGGAATACGCAGTATTTT.

This clone was counted between two and nine times. The rearrangement joins TRBV2 to TRBJ1-5; D may be TRBD1 (5 bases). V dropped 0 bases and J dropped 5 bases, with 14 bases sitting between them. The CDR3 spans 16 residues. Germline V gene lookup returns CDR1 SNHLY and CDR2 FYNNEI. The CDR3 DNA is TGTGCCAGCAGTGAAGCGCTTCCGGGGGGTCATCAGCCCCAGCATTTT. It specifies CASSEALPGGHQPQHF.

V and J are TRBV6-6 and TRBJ1-6; D perhaps matches TRBD1 (5 bases). CDR3 size: 14 residues. V lost 8 bases, J lost 13 bases, and 21 bases lay in between. Germline CDR1 reads MNHNY; CDR2 reads SVGAGI (reference sequence). The CDR3 bases are TGTGCCAGCGTTCCCGGGACTGGGATTCGGCCCCTCCACTTT. Its protein is CASVPGTGIRPLHF.

The chain links TRBV7-2 to TRBJ2-7; D is undetermined. Germline V gene data show CDR1 as SGHTA and CDR2 as FQGNSA. The germline V and J ends were trimmed by 3 bases and 7 bases, with 10 bases remaining between them. This CDR3 region has 12 residues. The CDR3 region is CASSFRIREQYF. The DNA of the CDR3 is TGTGCCAGCAGCTTTAGGATAAGGGAGCAGTACTTC.

In this sample, this clone turned up a few times. The chain employs TRBV19 and TRBJ1-5; 8 bases match TRBD1. Germline values: CDR1 LNHDA, CDR2 SQIVND (reference sequence). The V and J ends lost 3 bases and 6 bases, in that order; junction bases with no gene match: 10. The CDR3 spans 16 residues. In DNA form, the CDR3 reads TGTGCCAGTAGTATTGACTGGACAGGGATGCTTCAGCCCCAGCATTTT. Translation gives CASSIDWTGMLQPQHF.

CDR3 in amino acids: CASSLAGGDGYTF. For the CDR3, the DNA is TGCGCCAGCAGCTTGGCTGGGGGCGACGGCTACACCTTC. The chain joins TRBV5-1 to TRBJ1-2; D perhaps matches TRBD1 (6 bases). Germline CDR1 reads SGHRS; CDR2 reads YFSETQ. CDR3 length: 13 residues. V lost 0 bases, J lost 8 bases, and 11 bases lay in between.

The chain recombines TRBV28 with TRBJ1-5, with a weak D call TRBD1 (6 bases). Germline V gene lookup returns CDR1 MDHEN and CDR2 SYDVKM. The CDR3 is 15 amino acids. V was trimmed by 4 bases and J by 2 bases, leaving 12 bases between them. This CDR3 is CASSYTGKGNQPQHF. The CDR3, as DNA: TGTGCCAGCAGTTATACAGGGAAGGGCAATCAGCCCCAGCATTTT.